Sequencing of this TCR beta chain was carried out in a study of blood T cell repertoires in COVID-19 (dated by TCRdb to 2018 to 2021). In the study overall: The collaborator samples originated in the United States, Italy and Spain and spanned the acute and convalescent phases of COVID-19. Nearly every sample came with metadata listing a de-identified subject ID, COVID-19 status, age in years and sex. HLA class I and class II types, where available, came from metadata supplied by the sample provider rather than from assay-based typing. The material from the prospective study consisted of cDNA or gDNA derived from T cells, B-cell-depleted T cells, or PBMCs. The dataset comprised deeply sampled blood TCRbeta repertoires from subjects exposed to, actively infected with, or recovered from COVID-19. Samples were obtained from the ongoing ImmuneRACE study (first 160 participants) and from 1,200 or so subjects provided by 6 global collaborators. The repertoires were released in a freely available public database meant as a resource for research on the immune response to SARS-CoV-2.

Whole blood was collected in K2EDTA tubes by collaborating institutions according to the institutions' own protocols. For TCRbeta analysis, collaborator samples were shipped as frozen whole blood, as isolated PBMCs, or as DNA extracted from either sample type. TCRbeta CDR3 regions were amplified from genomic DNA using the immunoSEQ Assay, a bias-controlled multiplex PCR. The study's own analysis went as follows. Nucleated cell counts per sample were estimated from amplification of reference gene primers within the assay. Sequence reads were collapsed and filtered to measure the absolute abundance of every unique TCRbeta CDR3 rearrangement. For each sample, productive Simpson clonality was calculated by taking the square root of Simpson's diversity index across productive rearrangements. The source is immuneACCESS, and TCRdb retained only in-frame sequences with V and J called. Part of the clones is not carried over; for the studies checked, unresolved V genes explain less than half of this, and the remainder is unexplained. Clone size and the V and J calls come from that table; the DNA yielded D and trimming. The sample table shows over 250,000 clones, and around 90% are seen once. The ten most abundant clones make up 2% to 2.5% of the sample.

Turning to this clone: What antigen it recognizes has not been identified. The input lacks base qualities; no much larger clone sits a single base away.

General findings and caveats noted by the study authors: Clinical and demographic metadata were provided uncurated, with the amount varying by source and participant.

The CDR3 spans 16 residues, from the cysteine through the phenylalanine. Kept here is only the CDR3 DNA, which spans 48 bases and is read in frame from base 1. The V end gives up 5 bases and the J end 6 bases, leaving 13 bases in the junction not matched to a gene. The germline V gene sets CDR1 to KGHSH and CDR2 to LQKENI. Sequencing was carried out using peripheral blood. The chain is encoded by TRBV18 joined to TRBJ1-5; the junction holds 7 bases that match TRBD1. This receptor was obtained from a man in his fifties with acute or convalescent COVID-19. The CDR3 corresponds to CASSANPTGWGQPQHF. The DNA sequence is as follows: TGTGCCAGCTCAGCAAACCCGACAGGGTGGGGTCAGCCCCAGCATTTT.